This TCR beta chain was documented in a study of OX40 agonist ivuxolimab in advanced cancers. Study context: From 23 to 79 years was the age range, with a mean of around 57 years, and roughly 83% were male. Earlier anti-PD-1, anti-PD-L1 or anti-CTLA-4 therapy was permitted; about 39% had received some.

Peripheral blood came from all dose cohorts at three timepoints. The trim removed 4 bases at V and 4 bases at J, leaving 3 bases unmatched. This CDR3 has 14 amino acids. Per the germline V gene, CDR1 is MNHEY and CDR2 is SMNVEV (reference sequence). Sequenced by immunoSEQ multiplex PCR; TCRdb stores in-frame clones only, minus some. The sample holds roughly 19,000 clones, about four fifths seen once. The TCR was taken from an adult with an advanced solid tumor such as melanoma, head and neck, liver or kidney cancer. J is TRBJ2-3 and V is TRBV27, with 9 bases matching TRBD1. Sequencing used CD4+ or CD8+ T cells sorted from blood, obtained in a trial of the OX40 agonist ivuxolimab. The CDR3 here is CASSSDRGPDTQYF. DNA of the CDR3: TGTGCCAGCAGTTCGGACAGGGGCCCAGATACGCAGTATTTT.